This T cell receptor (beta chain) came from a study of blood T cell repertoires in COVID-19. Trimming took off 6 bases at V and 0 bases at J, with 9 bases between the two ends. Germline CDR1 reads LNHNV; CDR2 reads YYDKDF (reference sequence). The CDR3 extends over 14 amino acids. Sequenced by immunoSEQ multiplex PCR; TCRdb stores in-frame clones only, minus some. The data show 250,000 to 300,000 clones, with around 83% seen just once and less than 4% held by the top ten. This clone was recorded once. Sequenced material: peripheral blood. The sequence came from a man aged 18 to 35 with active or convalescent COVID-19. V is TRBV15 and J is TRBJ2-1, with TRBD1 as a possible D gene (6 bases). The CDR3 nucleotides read TGTGCCACCAGAAGACAGGACTCCTACAATGAGCAGTTCTTC. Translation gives CATRRQDSYNEQFF.